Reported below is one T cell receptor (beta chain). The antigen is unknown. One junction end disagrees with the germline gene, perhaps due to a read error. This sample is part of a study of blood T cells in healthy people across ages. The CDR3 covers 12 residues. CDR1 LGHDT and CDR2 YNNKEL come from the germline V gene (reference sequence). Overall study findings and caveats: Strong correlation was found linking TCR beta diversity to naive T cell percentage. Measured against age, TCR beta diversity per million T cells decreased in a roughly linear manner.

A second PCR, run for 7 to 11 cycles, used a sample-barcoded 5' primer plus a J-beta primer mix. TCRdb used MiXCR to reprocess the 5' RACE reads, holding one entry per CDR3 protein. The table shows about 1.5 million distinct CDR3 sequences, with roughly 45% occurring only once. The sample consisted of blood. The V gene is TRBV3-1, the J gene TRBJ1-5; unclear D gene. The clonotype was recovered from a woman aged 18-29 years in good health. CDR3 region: CACSHHNQPQHF. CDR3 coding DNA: TGTGCCTGCAGCCATCATAATCAGCCCCAGCATTTT.